This T cell receptor (beta chain) was sequenced for a study of T-cell memory formation after mild COVID-19. TCRdb re-derived calls from the 5' RACE reads in MiXCR, one entry per CDR3 protein. This sample carries under 550,000 distinct CDR3 sequences, roughly 18% of them seen once, and the ten largest clones take approximately 21%. The sample holds many counts of this clonotype. What was sequenced was PBMCs or a T cell subset sorted from them (not recorded which). The TCR comes from a man aged 18 to 30 who had mild COVID-19 (a few samples of this study predate the infection). Cell type and time point are not known.

This CDR3 reads CASSETQGADEQFF. The CDR3 DNA reads as TGTGCCAGCAGTGAGACCCAGGGGGCGGATGAGCAGTTCTTC. The V call is TRBV6-4, the J call TRBJ2-1, with 8 bases fitting TRBD1. V shed 3 bases and J 8 bases; nucleotides not matched to a gene: 6. This CDR3 is built from 14 residues. Germline CDR1 reads MRHNA; CDR2 reads SNTAGT.